This T cell receptor (beta chain) was retrieved from a study of shared T cell receptors in the human thymus. The length of the CDR3 is 16 residues. Germline CDR1 SGHDT, CDR2 YYEEEE. Trimming took off 0 bases at V and 2 bases at J, with 15 bases between the two ends. TCRdb's table, derived via immunoSEQ multiplex PCR, lists solely in-frame clones and lacks some. The data contain over 350,000 clones, 95% of them singletons. V gene TRBV5-6 combines with J gene TRBJ2-7; D might be TRBD1 (6 bases). The source material was thymocytes. The sequence was collected from a human donor. The CDR3, as DNA: TGTGCCAGCAGCTTGGGAGGGGGTCTTATTACCTACGAGCAGTACTTC. It is translated as CASSLGGGLITYEQYF.